A selection of T cell receptor beta chains follows, all from one sample in a study of shared clonotypes between healthy human individuals. Clones were read by immunoSEQ multiplex PCR, and TCRdb kept only the in-frame ones, dropping some. The table includes millions of clones, more than 80% detected once. Material: naive CD4+ T cells sorted from blood. The receptors derive from a man between 18 and 29 years old in good health. The CDR3 runs from the conserved cysteine through the conserved F or W. Each record gives: clone size, V gene, CDR3 protein. Part of the rows lack a size; the others show once, few, many or a class for expanded clones.

clone_size: .
v_call: TRBV2
cdr3_aa: CASRGTSGGTDTQYF

clone_size: .
v_call: TRBV7-3
cdr3_aa: CASSPGGTGILDTQYF

clone_size: .
v_call: TRBV2
cdr3_aa: CASCRWGGDTEAFF

clone_size: .
v_call: TRBV25-1
cdr3_aa: CASSEYEFGEQFF

clone_size: .
v_call: TRBV19
cdr3_aa: CASSPPRQGGIYEQYF

clone_size: .
v_call: TRBV20-1
cdr3_aa: CSAPRELSQYF

clone_size: .
v_call: TRBV9
cdr3_aa: CASSPNPSTGDIQYF

clone_size: few
v_call: TRBV7-9
cdr3_aa: CASSSGTLNTGELFF

clone_size: few
v_call: TRBV10-1
cdr3_aa: CASSGTVNSPLHF

clone_size: .
v_call: TRBV6-5
cdr3_aa: CASTRGGPYTEAFF

clone_size: .
v_call: TRBV2
cdr3_aa: CASSESTSERTDTQYF

clone_size: .
v_call: TRBV23-1
cdr3_aa: CASSQSPGPRTYGYTF

clone_size: .
v_call: TRBV25-1
cdr3_aa: CASSEDWGFTDTQYF

clone_size: once
v_call: TRBV5-1
cdr3_aa: CASSPLLTPLRLANYGYTF

clone_size: .
v_call: TRBV7-9
cdr3_aa: CASSLARAQGTNTEAFF

clone_size: .
v_call: TRBV9
cdr3_aa: CASSPHLVVAGGFGANVLTF

clone_size: once
v_call: TRBV10-3
cdr3_aa: CAISKDNQLAGDHEQFF

clone_size: .
v_call: TRBV15
cdr3_aa: CATSRDLGGRDNYGYTF

clone_size: once
v_call: TRBV7-2
cdr3_aa: CASSLDTGSPLHF

clone_size: once
v_call: TRBV6-1
cdr3_aa: CASNEGLAATEQYF

clone_size: .
v_call: TRBV5-1
cdr3_aa: CASSLGLGQGIANEKLFF

clone_size: .
v_call: TRBV2
cdr3_aa: CASSEIVALFEDSSYEQYF

clone_size: .
v_call: TRBV28
cdr3_aa: CASSLTGGYRGYTF

clone_size: .
v_call: TRBV7-9
cdr3_aa: CASSATGQVDEQFF

clone_size: .
v_call: TRBV4-3
cdr3_aa: CADLEGQKDQPQHF

clone_size: .
v_call: TRBV12-5
cdr3_aa: CASGLVPGGTQYF

clone_size: .
v_call: TRBV7-9
cdr3_aa: CASSLDPGQETQYF

clone_size: .
v_call: TRBV5-6
cdr3_aa: CASSLAGSNLNTEAFF

clone_size: once
v_call: TRBV15
cdr3_aa: CATSREGRGTGELFF

clone_size: .
v_call: TRBV21-1
cdr3_aa: CASSKSYGVADTQYF

clone_size: .
v_call: TRBV10-1
cdr3_aa: CASSHSGGEQYF

clone_size: .
v_call: TRBV6-5
cdr3_aa: CASSYSQGTEAFF

clone_size: .
v_call: TRBV5-1
cdr3_aa: CASSSSKAGELFF

clone_size: .
v_call: TRBV4-3
cdr3_aa: CASSQTNTDTQYF

clone_size: .
v_call: TRBV5-1
cdr3_aa: CASSLGGRYSTDTQYF

clone_size: .
v_call: TRBV19
cdr3_aa: CASSIPRDINYNQPQHF

clone_size: once
v_call: TRBV5-1
cdr3_aa: CASSARTSELGDTQYF

clone_size: once
v_call: TRBV19
cdr3_aa: CASSAGTGLLKPQHF

clone_size: .
v_call: TRBV19
cdr3_aa: CASSIHIDAVYGYTF

clone_size: .
v_call: TRBV10-3
cdr3_aa: CAIRGQGEGQPQHF

clone_size: .
v_call: TRBV7-2
cdr3_aa: CASSLGGSAETQYF

clone_size: few
v_call: TRBV6-5
cdr3_aa: CATSRYSNQPQHF

clone_size: .
v_call: TRBV5-4
cdr3_aa: CASSLMATDTQYF

clone_size: .
v_call: TRBV12-5
cdr3_aa: CASGLLHSGQGWTDTQYF

clone_size: .
v_call: TRBV6-1
cdr3_aa: CASSARQGKNTEAFF

clone_size: once
v_call: TRBV27
cdr3_aa: CASSTRDSYGYTF

clone_size: .
v_call: TRBV20-1
cdr3_aa: CSVKAGNEQFF

clone_size: .
v_call: TRBV5-1
cdr3_aa: CASSFPRTEIREKLFF

clone_size: .
v_call: TRBV30
cdr3_aa: CAWSVARNQPQHF

clone_size: .
v_call: TRBV5-1
cdr3_aa: CASSFDDPLGIQYF

clone_size: .
v_call: TRBV5-1
cdr3_aa: CASSFQTGQQETQYF

clone_size: .
v_call: TRBV7-9
cdr3_aa: CASSRADTQYF

clone_size: .
v_call: TRBV19
cdr3_aa: CASRWGRTGPGDTEAFF

clone_size: .
v_call: TRBV6-6
cdr3_aa: CASSYPQTSSGNTIYF

clone_size: .
v_call: TRBV7-9
cdr3_aa: CASSSFRAASYGYTF

clone_size: .
v_call: TRBV6-1
cdr3_aa: CASGASRDSPLHF

clone_size: .
v_call: TRBV29-1
cdr3_aa: CSVGGGNQPQHF

clone_size: .
v_call: TRBV10-3
cdr3_aa: CAISESSGTGVPYEQYF

clone_size: .
v_call: TRBV28
cdr3_aa: CASTPSWRGKASPLHF